These 25 T cell receptor beta chains came from one sample sequenced in a study of shared clonotypes between healthy human individuals. TCRdb's table, derived via immunoSEQ multiplex PCR, lists solely in-frame clones and lacks some. The table includes approximately 340,000 clones, less than 75% detected once. Specimen: memory CD4+ T cells sorted from blood. As for subset: CD45RA-negative fraction. Receptors were obtained from a man aged 25 to 40 in good health.

The sample holds a few counts of this clone. The chain is built from TRBV6-1 and TRBJ2-7; 9 bases are a match to TRBD2. J gave up 2 bases and V 6 bases, and 8 bases lay outside the gene matches. CDR3 length: 15 amino acids. Germline CDR1 MNHNS, CDR2 SASEGT. The CDR3 DNA sequence: TGTGCCAGCAGCGCTATAGCGGGGGCCACCTACGAGCAGTACTTC. It yields the protein CASSAIAGATYEQYF.

Comments on this clone: Other DNA sequences from this sample encode an identical CDR3 as well. The rearrangement joins TRBV7-2 to TRBJ2-3; possible D gene TRBD1, 5 bases. V was pared by 2 bases and J by 0 bases, with 9 bases between. The germline V gene has CDR1 SGHTA and CDR2 FQGNSA. This CDR3 spans 15 amino acids. The CDR3 coding sequence is TGTGCCAGCAGCTTAAATGGGGCTAGCACAGATACGCAGTATTTT. Its protein product is CASSLNGASTDTQYF.

V and J are TRBV5-1 and TRBJ2-1; 7 bases fit TRBD1. J lost 1 base, V lost 1 base, and 2 bases had no gene match. Germline loops: CDR1 SGHRS, CDR2 YFSETQ. The CDR3 has 15 amino acids. CDR3 nucleotide sequence: TGCGCCAGCAGCTTGACAGGGGATTCCTACAATGAGCAGTTCTTC. It is translated as CASSLTGDSYNEQFF.

The V gene is TRBV29-1, the J gene TRBJ2-2; possibly TRBD2 for D (7 bases). The germline V and J ends were trimmed by 6 bases and 5 bases, with 16 bases remaining between them. CDR1 is SQVTM, CDR2 ANQGSEA, per germline. The CDR3 totals 14 residues. The CDR3 here is CSVGGTLRTGELFF. The CDR3 coding sequence is TGCAGCGTGGGAGGGACACTCAGGACCGGGGAGCTGTTTTTT.

This clone was seen repeatedly, ten times or more. The rearrangement joins TRBV18 to TRBJ2-3; either TRBD1 or TRBD2 may fit D (6 bases each). This CDR3 contains 18 residues. The ends were cut back, 0 bases at V and 4 bases at J, with 20 bases in the middle. Germline-derived CDR1 and CDR2 are KGHSH and LQKENI. Here the CDR3 reads CASSPPRGAKAHADTQYF. The CDR3 bases are TGTGCCAGCTCACCACCGAGGGGGGCTAAGGCACACGCAGATACGCAGTATTTT.

The CDR3 nucleotides read TGTGCCAGCAGTGGGGCAGACAGTAGGTACAATGAGCAGTTCTTC. This encodes CASSGADSRYNEQFF. The J gene is TRBJ2-1, the V gene TRBV2; weak D call: TRBD1 (5 bases). This CDR3 contains 15 residues. Germline V lookup: CDR1 SNHLY, CDR2 FYNNEI. Trimming left V 4 bases short and J 4 bases short, with 14 bases between.

This clone turned up a few times. This same CDR3 is encoded by further DNA sequences in the sample. The chain carries TRBV7-9 and TRBJ1-4, with D perhaps TRBD1 (5 bases). CDR1 is SEHNR, CDR2 FQNEAQ, per germline (reference sequence). V dropped 5 bases and J dropped 5 bases, with 15 bases sitting between them. The length of the CDR3 is 15 residues. DNA for the CDR3: TGTGCCAGCAGCCCCCTCGGGGGGGGGAATGAAAAACTGTTTTTT. This encodes CASSPLGGGNEKLFF.

The chain combines TRBV19 with TRBJ2-7; 8 bases match TRBD1. This CDR3 is 13 amino acids long. Germline lookup yields CDR1 LNHDA and CDR2 SQIVND (reference sequence). The trim removed 10 bases at V and 3 bases at J, leaving 8 bases unmatched. In DNA, the CDR3 is TGTGCCACAAATCAGGGGGCGCGCTACGAGCAGTACTTC. Its translation is CATNQGARYEQYF.

This clone was recorded at least ten times. The J gene is TRBJ2-2, the V gene TRBV15; 9 nucleotides agree with TRBD1. CDR3 length: 15 residues. V lost 4 bases to trimming and J lost 6 bases; unmatched junction nucleotides: 6. Germline V gene lookup returns CDR1 LNHNV and CDR2 YYDKDF (reference sequence). This CDR3 reads CATSTLQGAAGELFF. CDR3 coding DNA: TGTGCCACCAGCACCCTACAGGGGGCTGCCGGGGAGCTGTTTTTT.

The chain carries TRBV4-1 and TRBJ2-1; TRBD1 is a possible D gene (6 bases). Trimming left V 3 bases short and J 13 bases short, with 13 bases between. The CDR3 has 12 amino acids. Germline CDR1 reads MGHRA; CDR2 reads YSYEKL. This chain's CDR3 is CASSHLQGNQFF. CDR3 DNA: TGCGCCAGCAGCCACCTACAGGGTAATCAGTTCTTC.

Note on this clone: This likely came from a read error, as a far larger clone is one base away. V usage is TRBV7-2 and J usage is TRBJ2-3; TRBD1 is a possible D gene (5 bases). The ends were cut back, 3 bases at V and 15 bases at J, with 13 bases in the middle. There are 11 residues in the CDR3. The germline V gene has CDR1 SGHTA and CDR2 FQGNSA. CDR3 nucleotides: TGTGCCAGCAGCTTCGAGACAGCTTCATATTTT. As protein: CASSFETASYF.

The rearrangement uses TRBV5-6 and TRBJ1-2; D is unresolved. The CDR3 contains 9 residues. The V and J ends lost 9 bases and 3 bases respectively, with 3 bases between them. Germline assignment: CDR1 SGHDT and CDR2 YYEEEE. The CDR3 DNA reads TGTGCCAAGCACTATGGCTACACCTTC. Translating gives CAKHYGYTF.

This chain links TRBV7-9 with TRBJ2-2; 9 bases are shared with TRBD1. The CDR3 has 15 amino acids. CDR1 is SEHNR and CDR2 is FQNEAQ in the germline V gene (reference sequence). The junction had 5 bases not matched to a gene; V was cut back by 4 bases and J by 5 bases. CDR3 DNA: TGTGCCAGCAGCTCCCTGACAGGGGGGACCGGGGAGCTGTTTTTT. It specifies CASSSLTGGTGELFF.

Comments on this clone: Other DNA sequences of this sample code for an identical CDR3. The CDR3 coding sequence is TGCGCCAGCAGCCCCTCGACCGGGGCCTACGAGCAGTACTTC. Encoded protein: CASSPSTGAYEQYF. The chain links TRBV5-1 to TRBJ2-7, with D tentatively TRBD2 (5 bases). Trimming pared 4 bases from V and 2 bases from J, leaving 13 bases between. Looked up from germline, CDR1 is SGHRS and CDR2 is YFSETQ. The CDR3 loop spans 14 amino acids.

This clone was found a few times. The CDR3 DNA reads as TGTGCCAGTAGTATAGTGAGGAAGAATGAGCAGTTCTTC. Its protein is CASSIVRKNEQFF. This chain joins TRBV19 and TRBJ2-1; D is uncertain. CDR1 and CDR2 (germline): LNHDA, SQIVND (reference sequence). The V end lost 1 base, the J end lost 7 bases, and 8 bases lay between the germline ends. There are 13 residues in the CDR3.

The chain carries TRBV5-5 and TRBJ1-4, with D tentatively TRBD1 (5 bases). V lost 3 bases to trimming and J lost 4 bases, with 13 bases between them. The germline V gene encodes CDR1 SGHKS and CDR2 YYEKEE (reference sequence). This CDR3 spans 15 amino acids. CDR3 nucleotide sequence: TGTGCCAGCAGCTCCGGGACCCTGATTAATGAAAAACTGTTTTTT. This codes for CASSSGTLINEKLFF. The variable domain in full, with the rest retrieved from reference TRBV5-5 and TRBJ1-4, is DAGVTQSPTHLIKTRGQQVTLRCSPISGHKSVSWYQQVLGQGPQFIFQYYEKEERGRGNFPDRFSARQFPNYSSELNVNALLLGDSALYLCASSSGTLINEKLFFGSGTQLSVL.

A remark on this clone: The junction shows a germline mismatch at one end, possibly a read error. V is TRBV29-1 and J is TRBJ2-3; D is possibly TRBD2 (5 bases). This CDR3 has 12 amino acids. Germline lookup yields CDR1 SQVTM and CDR2 ANQGSEA. The CDR3: CSLEDSTDTQYF. In nucleotides, the CDR3 is TGCAGCCTTGAGGACTCCACAGATACGCAGTATTTT.

The chain combines TRBV10-3 with TRBJ2-2, with D possibly matching TRBD2 (6 bases). V lost 7 bases, J lost 5 bases, and 14 bases lay in between. The CDR3 contains 14 residues. Germline V gene data show CDR1 as ENHRY and CDR2 as SYGVKD. CDR3 bases: TGTGCCATCACTCAAGGGACTTTGACCGGGGAGCTGTTTTTT. This codes for CAITQGTLTGELFF.

This clone was counted many times. This chain joins TRBV30 and TRBJ1-2; no clear D. V was pared by 4 bases and J by 8 bases, with 14 bases between. This CDR3 comprises 12 residues. Germline CDR1 GTSNPN, CDR2 SVGIG (reference sequence). CDR3 bases: TGTGCCTGGACGGCAGTGTCACCCGGCTACACCTTC. As protein: CAWTAVSPGYTF.

The V gene is TRBV18, the J gene TRBJ2-5; 7 bases align to TRBD1. J gave up 4 bases and V 3 bases, and 8 bases lay outside the gene matches. Germline V gene sequence: CDR1 KGHSH, CDR2 LQKENI. CDR3 size: 15 residues. CDR3 in amino acids: CASSPESTGRETQYF. The CDR3, as DNA: TGTGCCAGCTCACCGGAGTCGACAGGGAGAGAGACCCAGTACTTC.

The gene calls are TRBV7-2 and TRBJ2-7, with a possible D match to TRBD1 (6 bases). CDR1 and CDR2 (germline): SGHTA, FQGNSA. The V end was cut by 3 bases, the J end by 2 bases, with 26 bases between. The CDR3 totals 19 residues. The CDR3 DNA reads TGTGCCAGCAGCTTTCCGGTCCGGACAGATACAAAGGGACCCTACGAGCAGTACTTC. Its translation: CASSFPVRTDTKGPYEQYF. Using reference TRBV7-2 and TRBJ2-7 for the parts outside the CDR3, the full variable domain is GAGVSQSPSNKVTEKGKDVELRCDPISGHTALYWYRQSLGQGLEFLIYFQGNSAPDKSGLPSDRFSAERTGGSVSTLTIQRTQQEDSAVYLCASSFPVRTDTKGPYEQYFGPGTRLTVT.

The rearrangement links TRBV10-1 to TRBJ2-1, with TRBD2 matching 11 bases. V was clipped by 6 bases and J by 9 bases; unmatched bases: 10. In germline, CDR1 is WNHNN, CDR2 SYGVQD (reference sequence). This CDR3 has 15 residues. The CDR3 nucleotides read TGCGCCAGCAGCCGTACTAGCGGGAGCTTGGGTGAGCAGTTCTTC. It codes for CASSRTSGSLGEQFF.

This rearrangement joins TRBV6-1 to TRBJ1-1; no firm D call. The CDR3 loop spans 13 amino acids. The V and J ends lost 8 bases and 3 bases respectively, with 13 bases between them. Germline V CDR1 and CDR2: MNHNS, SASEGT. CDR3 in DNA: TGTGCCAGCTGCCTCTTCGCCTACACTGAAGCTTTCTTT. Amino acid sequence: CASCLFAYTEAFF.

V usage is TRBV7-8 and J usage is TRBJ1-5; 7 nucleotides agree with TRBD1. The CDR3 has 16 residues. V trimming: 5 bases; J trimming: 9 bases; junction bases outside the gene matches: 16. Germline V lookup: CDR1 SGHVS, CDR2 FQNEAQ. The DNA for the CDR3 is TGTGCCAGCAGCCCGACCTCCGTGACAGGGATGGGGCCCCAGCATTTT. Amino acid sequence: CASSPTSVTGMGPQHF.

On this clone itself: Different DNA sequences within this sample yield the same CDR3. The genes are TRBV19 and TRBJ1-1; D is uncertain. Germline loops: CDR1 LNHDA, CDR2 SQIVND (reference sequence). The CDR3 loop spans 12 amino acids. With 3 bases removed from V and 6 bases from J, the gap between germline ends came to 8 bases. The CDR3 DNA sequence: TGTGCCAGTAGTATCAAAAGATCTGAAGCTTTCTTT. Its protein product is CASSIKRSEAFF.